Listed here are 21 T cell receptor beta chains from one sample, sequenced in a study of siplizumab effects on memory and regulatory T cells. The assay was immunoSEQ multiplex PCR, and TCRdb's table has in-frame clones only and misses some. The data contain 50,000 or so clones, approximately 93% of them singletons. The sample consisted of CD8+ T cells sorted from blood. These TCRs come from a human donor in good health.

This chain uses TRBV9 with TRBJ2-3; 11 nucleotides line up with TRBD2. Unmatched junction bases numbered 1, after V lost 4 bases and J lost 0 bases. In germline, CDR1 is SGDLS, CDR2 YYNGEE. The CDR3 contains 15 residues. Here the CDR3 reads CASSPSGRSTDTQYF. CDR3 coding DNA: TGTGCCAGCAGCCCTAGCGGGAGGAGCACAGATACGCAGTATTTT. Variable domain in full (rest from reference TRBV9 and TRBJ2-3): DSGVTQTPKHLITATGQRVTLRCSPRSGDLSVYWYQQSLDQGLQFLIQYYNGEERAKGNILERFSAQQFPDLHSELNLSSLELGDSALYFCASSPSGRSTDTQYFGPGTRLTVL.

This clone was recorded once. The V call is TRBV5-1, the J call TRBJ1-3; weak D call: TRBD1 (5 bases). This CDR3 spans 16 amino acids. V was pared by 0 bases and J by 4 bases, with 14 bases between. Germline lookup yields CDR1 SGHRS and CDR2 YFSETQ. The DNA of the CDR3 is TGCGCCAGCAGCTTGGCAGGGAGTACTTCAGGAAACACCATATATTTT. Protein product: CASSLAGSTSGNTIYF.

This clone has only one observation. CDR3 protein: CASSHPRPGQGRYNEQFF. CDR3 nucleotide sequence: TGCGCCAGCAGTCATCCGAGACCGGGACAGGGGAGGTACAATGAGCAGTTCTTC. This sequence joins TRBV23-1 and TRBJ2-1; 10 nucleotides match TRBD1. TRBV23-1 is assigned to the ORF class and has an uncertain function. The junction had 12 bases not matched to a gene; V was cut back by 3 bases and J by 4 bases. This CDR3 is built from 18 residues.

The chain links TRBV15 to TRBJ2-1; 7 bases match TRBD2. Germline V CDR1 and CDR2: LNHNV, YYDKDF (reference sequence). This CDR3 has 13 amino acids. The V and J ends lost 3 bases and 7 bases, in that order; junction bases with no gene match: 3. Here the CDR3 reads CATSSELANEQFF. The CDR3 DNA sequence: TGTGCCACCAGCAGTGAACTAGCGAATGAGCAGTTCTTC.

The V call is TRBV21-1, the J call TRBJ2-1. TRBV21-1 is a pseudogene. The CDR3 is 15 residues long. The CDR3, as DNA: TGTGCCAGCAGCAAAGTGGCCGGCTCCTACAATGAGCAGTTCTTC. It yields the protein CASSKVAGSYNEQFF.

In its sample, this clone was seen a few times. The sample has other DNA sequences that encode this CDR3 too. In nucleotides, the CDR3 is TGTGCCAGCAGCCTCGACAGAAACACTGAAGCTTTCTTT. Translated, it gives CASSLDRNTEAFF. This rearrangement joins TRBV7-9 to TRBJ1-1; possible D gene TRBD1, 5 bases. V was clipped by 5 bases and J by 2 bases, with 9 bases between them. Germline lookup yields CDR1 SEHNR and CDR2 FQNEAQ (reference sequence). This CDR3 is built from 13 residues.

The CDR3 here is CASSQSTSTYEQYF. In nucleotides, the CDR3 is TGCGCCAGCAGCCAATCCACTAGTACCTACGAGCAGTACTTC. The chain uses TRBV4-1 and TRBJ2-7; a weak D match, TRBD2 (5 bases). The CDR3 has 14 amino acids. Germline lookup yields CDR1 MGHRA and CDR2 YSYEKL. Trimming removed 2 bases from V and 2 bases from J, with 10 bases in between.

This chain joins TRBV28 and TRBJ1-5; D gene ambiguous. Trimming cost V 8 bases and J 3 bases, with 11 bases left between them. Looked up from germline, CDR1 is MDHEN and CDR2 is SYDVKM. CDR3 size: 13 residues. Here the CDR3 reads CASAGGINQPQHF. The CDR3 coding sequence is TGTGCCAGCGCGGGAGGGATCAATCAGCCCCAGCATTTT.

This clone was observed once. CDR3 DNA: TGTGCCAGCAGCGAAAGACTAGCGGGAGAGGCAGATACGCAGTATTTT. This sequence encodes CASSERLAGEADTQYF. This sequence joins TRBV9 and TRBJ2-3; 12 bases map to TRBD2. Unmatched junction bases numbered 6, after V lost 3 bases and J lost 4 bases. The CDR3 contains 16 residues. Germline CDR1 SGDLS, CDR2 YYNGEE.

J is TRBJ1-2 and V is TRBV6-5; D gene ambiguous. CDR1 and CDR2 (germline): MNHEY, SVGAGI. V was pared by 0 bases and J by 12 bases, with 8 bases between. The CDR3 runs to 11 residues. The CDR3 protein is CASSYSGSHTF. The CDR3 nucleotides are TGTGCCAGCAGTTACTCGGGGAGCCACACCTTC.

The chain links TRBV18 to TRBJ2-1; a possible D gene is TRBD1 (5 bases). The germline CDR1 and CDR2 sequences are KGHSH and LQKENI. Trimming shortened V by 2 bases and J by 5 bases, and 10 bases separated the two germline ends. The CDR3 extends over 14 amino acids. The CDR3 nucleotides read TGTGCCAGCTCACCAGACAGCCTCCACAATGAGCAGTTCTTC. Translated, it gives CASSPDSLHNEQFF.

The chain combines TRBV9 with TRBJ1-1, with unresolved D. Deletions cut 0 bases from V and 0 bases from J, with 3 bases between. The germline gives CDR1 SGDLS, CDR2 YYNGEE. The CDR3 sequence is 13 residues long. CDR3 sequence: CASSVAVNTEAFF. CDR3 coding DNA: TGTGCCAGCAGCGTAGCAGTGAACACTGAAGCTTTCTTT.

The J gene is TRBJ2-1, the V gene TRBV6-5; TRBD1 is a possible D gene (5 bases). Trimming took off 5 bases at V and 5 bases at J, with 10 bases between the two ends. This CDR3 is built from 13 residues. The germline V gene encodes CDR1 MNHEY and CDR2 SVGAGI. The CDR3 nucleotides are TGTGCCAGCAGTACCGACAGTCACAATGAGCAGTTCTTC. The encoded protein is CASSTDSHNEQFF.

The chain recombines TRBV4-2 with TRBJ2-7; D is perhaps TRBD1 or TRBD2 (5 bases each). Germline CDR1 reads LGHNA; CDR2 reads YNFKEQ. This CDR3 is 15 amino acids long. Between the trimmed V and J ends, which lost 0 bases and 4 bases, there was a span of 13 bases. The CDR3 DNA follows: TGTGCCAGCAGCCAAGACCCAAACGAGGGGTACGAGCAGTACTTC. This translates into CASSQDPNEGYEQYF.

This clone was detected only a few times. V is TRBV7-9 and J is TRBJ1-1; D unresolved. With 5 bases removed from V and 5 bases from J, the gap between germline ends came to 9 bases. The CDR3 has 12 amino acids. Germline loops: CDR1 SEHNR, CDR2 FQNEAQ (reference sequence). The CDR3 region is CASSIVRTEAFF. As DNA, the CDR3 is TGTGCCAGCAGCATTGTTAGGACTGAAGCTTTCTTT.

The rearrangement joins TRBV5-5 to TRBJ1-4; D is possibly TRBD1 (5 bases). Germline V CDR1 and CDR2: SGHKS, YYEKEE (reference sequence). V dropped 4 bases and J dropped 4 bases, with 11 bases sitting between them. CDR3 length: 14 residues. CDR3 nucleotides: TGTGCCAGCAGCCTGACAGATAATAATGAAAAACTGTTTTTT. The encoded protein is CASSLTDNNEKLFF.

The gene calls are TRBV19 and TRBJ2-5; tentative D call: TRBD2 (5 bases). V was shortened by 4 bases and J by 5 bases, with 14 bases between the two germline ends. The CDR3 spans 14 residues. The germline V gene has CDR1 LNHDA and CDR2 SQIVND (reference sequence). The CDR3 loop is CASSTDSFGETQYF. DNA of the CDR3: TGTGCCAGTAGTACGGACTCGTTCGGGGAGACCCAGTACTTC.

This rearrangement joins TRBV5-5 to TRBJ2-7; no clear D. V was clipped by 0 bases and J by 0 bases, with 7 bases between them. CDR3 length equals 14 residues. Germline V gene sequence: CDR1 SGHKS, CDR2 YYEKEE (reference sequence). For the CDR3, the DNA is TGTGCCAGCAGCTTGGAGTGGAGCTCCTACGAGCAGTACTTC. Its translation is CASSLEWSSYEQYF.

This sequence joins TRBV30 and TRBJ2-5; no clear D gene. CDR1 GTSNPN and CDR2 SVGIG come from the germline V gene (reference sequence). The CDR3 length is 13 residues. V was pared by 1 base and J by 4 bases, with 10 bases between. The CDR3 protein is CAWSAGLGETQYF. The CDR3 bases are TGTGCCTGGAGTGCCGGGCTTGGAGAGACCCAGTACTTC. The full variable domain, completed using reference TRBV30 and TRBJ2-5, is SQTIHQWPATLVQPVGSPLSLECTVEGTSNPNLYWYRQAAGRGLQLLFYSVGIGQISSEVPQNLSASRPQDRQFILSSKKLLLSDSGFYLCAWSAGLGETQYFGPGTRLLVL.

The genes are TRBV5-1 and TRBJ2-2, with TRBD1 identical over 7 bases. This CDR3 has 14 residues. Germline trimming cut 2 bases from V and 7 bases from J; bases unmatched to any gene: 5. Germline-derived CDR1 and CDR2 are SGHRS and YFSETQ. CDR3 loop: CASSLADRVGELFF. The CDR3 nucleotides are TGCGCCAGCAGCTTAGCCGACAGGGTCGGGGAGCTGTTTTTT.

The V and J genes are TRBV7-9 and TRBJ2-5; D is perhaps TRBD1 or TRBD2 (5 bases each). Trimming stripped 5 bases from V and 1 base from J, with 11 bases between. This CDR3 has 14 amino acids. Germline CDR1 reads SEHNR; CDR2 reads FQNEAQ (reference sequence). The CDR3 bases are TGTGCCAGCAGCGCTGGGGGATCCCAAGAGACCCAGTACTTC. It codes for CASSAGGSQETQYF.